The rows below give T cell receptor beta chains drawn from one sample of a study of Graves' ophthalmopathy and Graves' hyperthyroidism. TCRdb reprocessed the multiplex PCR reads via MiXCR and lists one record per CDR3 protein. The profile shows 560,000 or so distinct CDR3 sequences, about 40% of them singletons. Material: peripheral blood or thyroid tissue (not recorded which). The receptors come from an adult man with Graves' hyperthyroidism. Both conserved end residues are part of each CDR3. D genes are given only for firm matches. Size values are once, few and many counts, or a class for expanded clones, and some rows have none.

V gene	D gene	J gene	clone size	CDR3 DNA	CDR3 protein
TRBV6-5	NA	TRBJ2-2	NA	TGTGCCAGCAGTCCCCCTCGGTTTAGCGGGGAGCTGTTTTTT	CASSPPRFSGELFF
TRBV10-3	TRBD1	TRBJ1-1	NA	TGTGCCAGCAGTTACTCGTTGGGACAGCCGAACACTGAAGCTTTCTTT	CASSYSLGQPNTEAFF
TRBV5-8	TRBD1	TRBJ2-5	NA	TGTGCCAGCAGCGGGATTAGGGACAGAAAAGAGACCCAGTACTTC	CASSGIRDRKETQYF
TRBV6-1	NA	TRBJ1-5	many	TGTGCCAGCAGTGGTTGGCAGAACCCTAGCAATCAGCCCCAGCATTTT	CASSGWQNPSNQPQHF
TRBV7-9	NA	TRBJ1-1	few	TGTGCCAGCAGCGGAGGGGGGCGGGGGGGGACTGAAGCTTTCTTT	CASSGGGRGGTEAFF
TRBV2	TRBD1	TRBJ1-2	NA	TGTGCCAGCAGCCAAGGGACAGGGGATGGCTACACCTTC	CASSQGTGDGYTF
TRBV10-3	NA	TRBJ1-5	many	TGTGCCATCAGTGACTCACAGGGTAACAATCAGCCCCAGCATTTT	CAISDSQGNNQPQHF
TRBV2	NA	TRBJ2-7	many	TGTGCCAGCAGTGAAGCGACTGAGACTAAAGGGCAGTACTTC	CASSEATETKGQYF
TRBV11-1	TRBD1	TRBJ2-7	NA	TGTGCCAGCACCCCCACGGACAGGGGGCAGGGCTACGAGCAGTACTTC	CASTPTDRGQGYEQYF
TRBV7-8	TRBD1	TRBJ2-7	NA	TGTGCCAGCAATACTCCGGGACAGTCCTACGAGCAGTACTTC	CASNTPGQSYEQYF
TRBV5-1	TRBD1	TRBJ2-7	many	TGCGCCAGCAGCTTCTCGACAGGGGGCTACGAGCAGTACTTC	CASSFSTGGYEQYF
TRBV11-2	NA	TRBJ1-2	many	TGTGCCAGCAGCTTTGCATCTAACTATGGCTACACCTTC	CASSFASNYGYTF
TRBV29-1	NA	TRBJ1-4	many	TGCAGCGCACTAGGCAGGGCTCCGGGTGAAAAACTGTTTTTT	CSALGRAPGEKLFF
TRBV4-1	NA	TRBJ1-5	many	TGCGCCAGCAGCCAAGGTCAACAAGATGGACAGCCCCAGCATTTT	CASSQGQQDGQPQHF
TRBV29-1	NA	TRBJ2-7	NA	TGCAGCGTTGAGGGGCCAGGGGGGGTGAACGAGCAGTACTTC	CSVEGPGGVNEQYF
TRBV12-5	NA	TRBJ1-1	NA	TGTGCTAGTGCTGGGGGTGGCACTGAAGCTTTCTTT	CASAGGGTEAFF
TRBV20-1	NA	TRBJ1-1	NA	TGCAGTGCTAGCAGATTAATAAACACTGAAGCTTTCTTT	CSASRLINTEAFF
TRBV6-2/TRBV6-3	TRBD1	TRBJ1-4	NA	TGTGCCAGCAGGGCGACAGGGGACGTACTGAGAAAACTGTTTTTT	CASRATGDVLRKLFF
TRBV7-9	NA	TRBJ1-1	many	TGTGCCAGCAGCTTCAGGGGAGGGGAGAACACTGAAGCTTTCTTT	CASSFRGGENTEAFF
TRBV2	NA	TRBJ1-2	NA	TGTGCCAGCAGTGGCAGGGGACTTTATGGCTACACCTTC	CASSGRGLYGYTF
TRBV5-5	TRBD2	TRBJ2-3	few	TGTGCCAGCAGCAAAGGACTAGCGGGAGGGCCCTCAGATACGCAGTATTTT	CASSKGLAGGPSDTQYF
TRBV5-1	TRBD1	TRBJ1-1	many	TGCGCCAGCAGTCGTCGACAGGGCACTGAAGCTTTCTTT	CASSRRQGTEAFF
TRBV10-3	NA	TRBJ1-5	few	TGTGCCATCAGGGAGGCCAGAGATAATCAGCCCCAGCATTTT	CAIREARDNQPQHF
TRBV2	TRBD1	TRBJ1-1	many	TGTGCCGGTAGGACAGGGTGGAACACTGAAGCTTTCTTT	CAGRTGWNTEAFF
TRBV24-1	NA	TRBJ2-3	few	TGTGCCACCAGTGATTTCTCGGAGAGGGGAGCCACAGATACGCAGTATTTT	CATSDFSERGATDTQYF
TRBV12-3/TRBV12-4	NA	TRBJ1-2	many	TGTGCCAGCAACCAAAGGGGGGCTAACTATGGCTACACCTTC	CASNQRGANYGYTF
TRBV11-2	NA	TRBJ1-5	many	TGTGCCAGCAGCTTAGTCCCGGGTGGAAGCGTTCAGCCCCAGCATTTT	CASSLVPGGSVQPQHF
TRBV4-1	TRBD1	TRBJ1-6	many	TGTGCCAGCAGCCGACAGGGGGGAAATTCACCCCTCCACTTT	CASSRQGGNSPLHF
TRBV20-1	TRBD2	TRBJ2-5	many	TGCAGTGCTAAAGGGACTAGCGGGAGTGGGGAGACCCAGTACTTC	CSAKGTSGSGETQYF
TRBV9	NA	TRBJ2-7	NA	TGTGCCAGCAGCGTAGAAGGCAGGGGGGACTACGAGCAGTACTTC	CASSVEGRGDYEQYF
TRBV10-3	NA	TRBJ1-2	NA	TGTGCCATCAGTGAGGGACTAGCGGGGGGTGGCTACACCTTC	CAISEGLAGGGYTF
TRBV6-1	NA	TRBJ2-7	NA	TGTGCCAGCAGTAAACTGATGAGCTACGAGCAGTACTTC	CASSKLMSYEQYF
TRBV19	NA	TRBJ2-5	few	TGTGCCAGTAGTATAGTAGCCAATTCGCAGCAAGAGACCCAGTACTTC	CASSIVANSQQETQYF
TRBV29-1	NA	TRBJ1-2	NA	TGCAGCGTGAGCGGTGGGGTCCCTAACTATGGCTACACCTTC	CSVSGGVPNYGYTF
TRBV7-9	NA	TRBJ2-7	many	TGTGCCAGCAGCTTAGTAGCAGGGTCCAACGAGCAGTACTTC	CASSLVAGSNEQYF
TRBV20-1	TRBD1	TRBJ2-3	NA	TGCAGTGCCGAAACCTCCGGGACAGGGGAATTGACAGATACGCAGTATTTT	CSAETSGTGELTDTQYF
TRBV19	NA	TRBJ1-5	many	TGTGCCAGTAGTATCGGCGGCACTAGCAATCAGCCCCAGCATTTT	CASSIGGTSNQPQHF
TRBV29-1	TRBD1	TRBJ1-3	once	TGCAGCGCCTACGGGACAGGGGGCGGAAACACCATATATTTT	CSAYGTGGGNTIYF
TRBV7-2	NA	TRBJ2-6	NA	TGTGCCAGCAGCCCCAGGTTTGCCGGGGCCAACGTCCTGACTTTC	CASSPRFAGANVLTF
TRBV5-8	NA	TRBJ2-7	NA	TGTGCCAGCAGCCTTGGCCGGGGAACAGCCTACGAGCAGTACTTC	CASSLGRGTAYEQYF
TRBV29-1	NA	TRBJ1-2	NA	TGCAGCGGGACAATGACAGGTCCCGGCTACACCTTC	CSGTMTGPGYTF
TRBV10-3	NA	TRBJ1-1	many	TGTGCCATCAGTGGATTTCAGAGGGCCGAGCGCGCGGAAGCTTTCTTT	CAISGFQRAERAEAFF
TRBV7-9	TRBD2	TRBJ2-2	many	TGTGCCAGCAGTATAGGGACTAGCGGTACCACCGGGGAGCTGTTTTTT	CASSIGTSGTTGELFF
TRBV7-9	TRBD1	TRBJ1-4	few	TGTGCCAGCAGCCAAGATGGGACAGCGGGAGAAAAACTGTTTTTT	CASSQDGTAGEKLFF
TRBV29-1	NA	TRBJ2-7	few	TGCAGCGAGTTGACACCCTTAACTATCGAGCAGTACTTC	CSELTPLTIEQYF
TRBV3-1	TRBD1	TRBJ2-7	NA	TGTGCCAGCAGCCAGACATTGTCTCCGGGACAGTCCTACGAGCAGTACTTC	CASSQTLSPGQSYEQYF
TRBV12-3/TRBV12-4	NA	TRBJ1-4	many	TGTGCCAGCAGTTGGAGCAATGAAAAACTGTTTTTT	CASSWSNEKLFF
TRBV4-2	NA	TRBJ1-4	many	TGTGCCAGCAGCCAAGACCCTGGACCTAATGAAAAACTGTTTTTT	CASSQDPGPNEKLFF
TRBV6-5	TRBD2	TRBJ2-5	many	TGTGCCAGCAGTACTAGCGGGGATATGGAGACCCAGTACTTC	CASSTSGDMETQYF
TRBV7-9	NA	TRBJ1-4	many	TGTGCCAGCAGCTTACACGTCAGGGCAAATGAAAAACTGTTTTTT	CASSLHVRANEKLFF
TRBV29-1	NA	TRBJ2-1	NA	TGCAGCGTGATCCGACTCGACAATGAGCAGTTCTTC	CSVIRLDNEQFF
TRBV7-2	TRBD1	TRBJ1-2	NA	TGTGCCAGCAGCATACCGGGACAGGTTCGTGGCTACACCTTC	CASSIPGQVRGYTF
TRBV2	TRBD1	TRBJ2-6	NA	TGTGCCAGCAGTGAGCAGGGGGCCACTGAAGCTTTC	CASSEQGATEAF
TRBV5-5	TRBD1	TRBJ1-2	NA	TGTGCCAGCAGCTTGTCCTTCGGGACAGGGTCTGAAGACTATGGCTACACCTTC	CASSLSFGTGSEDYGYTF